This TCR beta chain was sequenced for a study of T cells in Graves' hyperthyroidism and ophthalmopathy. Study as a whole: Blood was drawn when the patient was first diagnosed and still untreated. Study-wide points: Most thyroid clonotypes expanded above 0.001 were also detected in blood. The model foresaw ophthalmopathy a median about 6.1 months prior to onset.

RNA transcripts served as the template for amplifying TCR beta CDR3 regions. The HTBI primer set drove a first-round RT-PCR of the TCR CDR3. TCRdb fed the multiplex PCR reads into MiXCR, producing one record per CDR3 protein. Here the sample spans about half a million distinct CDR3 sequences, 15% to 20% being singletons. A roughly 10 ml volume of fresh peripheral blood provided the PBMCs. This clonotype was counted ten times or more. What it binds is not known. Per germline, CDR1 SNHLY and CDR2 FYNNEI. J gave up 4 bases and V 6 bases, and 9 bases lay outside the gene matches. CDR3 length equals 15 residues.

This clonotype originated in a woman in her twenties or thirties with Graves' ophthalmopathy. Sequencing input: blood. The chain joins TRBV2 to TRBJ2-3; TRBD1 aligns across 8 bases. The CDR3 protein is CASSQTGATADTQYF. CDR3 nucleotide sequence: TGTGCCAGCAGCCAGACAGGGGCCACCGCAGATACGCAGTATTTT.